These T cell receptor beta chains were read from a single sample in a study of T cells in Graves' hyperthyroidism and ophthalmopathy. TCRdb itself ran the multiplex PCR reads through MiXCR, one entry per CDR3 protein. The sample has about 500,000 distinct CDR3 sequences, 15% to 20% seen once. The sequencing input was blood. These receptors all come from a woman under 30 with Graves' ophthalmopathy. CDR3s include the opening cysteine and the closing phenylalanine or tryptophan. The order of the fields is CDR3 DNA, CDR3 protein, V gene, clone size, J gene, D gene. A D gene is named only where the DNA matches it firmly. Size values are once, few and many counts, or a class for expanded clones, and some rows have none.

cdr3_nt: TGTGCCAGCAGCCTCCGCCTTGGAGCCCGAGGGGAGACCCAGTACTTC
cdr3_aa: CASSLRLGARGETQYF
v_call: TRBV7-2
clone_size: many
j_call: TRBJ2-5
d_call: NA

cdr3_nt: TGCGCCAGCAGCTTGGGGCAGGCTCGGGACTATGAGCAGTACTTC
cdr3_aa: CASSLGQARDYEQYF
v_call: TRBV5-1
clone_size: NA
j_call: TRBJ2-7
d_call: TRBD2

cdr3_nt: TGTGCCAGCCGTCCCGTTGACTCCTACAATGAGCAGTTCTTC
cdr3_aa: CASRPVDSYNEQFF
v_call: TRBV27
clone_size: many
j_call: TRBJ2-1
d_call: NA

cdr3_nt: TGTGCCAGCAGCACAGGGCTTGTAGAGACCCAGTACTTC
cdr3_aa: CASSTGLVETQYF
v_call: TRBV11-1
clone_size: few
j_call: TRBJ2-5
d_call: NA

cdr3_nt: TGCGCCAGCAGCCAAGAGGGGAGGTGGATGGCTGGGGCCAACGTCCTGACTTTC
cdr3_aa: CASSQEGRWMAGANVLTF
v_call: TRBV4-1
clone_size: NA
j_call: TRBJ2-6
d_call: NA

cdr3_nt: TGTGCCAGCATCATTAGCGGGGGCCGCACAGATACGCAGTATTTT
cdr3_aa: CASIISGGRTDTQYF
v_call: TRBV2
clone_size: many
j_call: TRBJ2-3
d_call: TRBD2

cdr3_nt: TGTGCCAGCAGCTTAGTCCGACAGGGAACTGAAGCTTTCTTT
cdr3_aa: CASSLVRQGTEAFF
v_call: TRBV11-2
clone_size: NA
j_call: TRBJ1-1
d_call: TRBD1

cdr3_nt: TGTGCCATCAGTTTAATGACGGGAGGCACCGGGGAGCTGTTTTTT
cdr3_aa: CAISLMTGGTGELFF
v_call: TRBV10-3
clone_size: NA
j_call: TRBJ2-2
d_call: TRBD2

cdr3_nt: TGTGCCAGCAGAACCGGGCAGGGCCGGAACTATGGCTACACCTTC
cdr3_aa: CASRTGQGRNYGYTF
v_call: TRBV28
clone_size: many
j_call: TRBJ1-2
d_call: NA

cdr3_nt: TGTGCCAGCAGTTCGGCGGCGAGGGCTTTCTTT
cdr3_aa: CASSSAARAFF
v_call: TRBV6-1
clone_size: many
j_call: TRBJ1-1
d_call: NA

cdr3_nt: TGTGCCAGCAGCTCGGGACTAGCGGGGACAGATACGCAGTATTTT
cdr3_aa: CASSSGLAGTDTQYF
v_call: TRBV11-2
clone_size: many
j_call: TRBJ2-3
d_call: TRBD2

cdr3_nt: TGTGCCAGCAGTTCGAGGGACTGGTACCAAGAGACCCAGTACTTC
cdr3_aa: CASSSRDWYQETQYF
v_call: TRBV28
clone_size: many
j_call: TRBJ2-5
d_call: NA

cdr3_nt: TGTGCCAGCAGTGAAGCGCGGGACAGGGGGATCTACGAGCAGTACTTC
cdr3_aa: CASSEARDRGIYEQYF
v_call: TRBV2
clone_size: many
j_call: TRBJ2-7
d_call: TRBD1

cdr3_nt: NA
cdr3_aa: CASILAAGPGGYTF
v_call: TRBV19
clone_size: few
j_call: TRBJ1-2
d_call: NA

cdr3_nt: TGTGCCACCGGCAGAGATAAGCTGAACACTGAAGCTTTCTTT
cdr3_aa: CATGRDKLNTEAFF
v_call: TRBV15
clone_size: NA
j_call: TRBJ1-1
d_call: NA

cdr3_nt: TGTGCCAGCAGCTCCGGGACTAGCGGGGGCTGGTGGGAGACCCAGTACTTC
cdr3_aa: CASSSGTSGGWWETQYF
v_call: TRBV3-1
clone_size: few
j_call: TRBJ2-5
d_call: TRBD2

cdr3_nt: TGTGCCAGCAGAAAGAACACTGAAGCTTTCTTT
cdr3_aa: CASRKNTEAFF
v_call: TRBV6-1
clone_size: many
j_call: TRBJ1-1
d_call: NA

cdr3_nt: TGCGCCAGCAGTGAGAACCCTGACAGAGCCTACGAGCAGTACTTC
cdr3_aa: CASSENPDRAYEQYF
v_call: TRBV10-2
clone_size: few
j_call: TRBJ2-7
d_call: NA

cdr3_nt: TGTGCCAGCAGTACTCCGGGACAGGGGGCATTAAACACTGAAGCTTTCTTT
cdr3_aa: CASSTPGQGALNTEAFF
v_call: TRBV2
clone_size: few
j_call: TRBJ1-1
d_call: TRBD1

cdr3_nt: TGTGCCAGCAGTTCGTCAGACAGAGGGAACTCCTACGAGCAGTACTTC
cdr3_aa: CASSSSDRGNSYEQYF
v_call: TRBV28
clone_size: many
j_call: TRBJ2-7
d_call: NA

cdr3_nt: TGCGCCAGCAGCTACTACTCAGCGGGTCATACGCAGTATTTT
cdr3_aa: CASSYYSAGHTQYF
v_call: TRBV5-1
clone_size: few
j_call: TRBJ2-3
d_call: NA

cdr3_nt: TGTGCCAGCTCACCGTACCCGGCACAAGAGACCCAGTACTTC
cdr3_aa: CASSPYPAQETQYF
v_call: TRBV18
clone_size: many
j_call: TRBJ2-5
d_call: NA

cdr3_nt: TGTGCCAGCAGCTTAGGGCTAGCGGGGGGGTCGCAGTTCTTC
cdr3_aa: CASSLGLAGGSQFF
v_call: TRBV7-9
clone_size: NA
j_call: TRBJ2-1
d_call: TRBD2

cdr3_nt: TGTGCCAGCAGTTACCCCGGACCGGCGGCCTCACCCCTCCACTTT
cdr3_aa: CASSYPGPAASPLHF
v_call: TRBV6-2/TRBV6-3
clone_size: NA
j_call: TRBJ1-6
d_call: NA

cdr3_nt: TGTGCCAGCAGCGTATCCCCGGGACAGCCTAACACCGGGGAGCTGTTTTTT
cdr3_aa: CASSVSPGQPNTGELFF
v_call: TRBV9
clone_size: NA
j_call: TRBJ2-2
d_call: TRBD1

cdr3_nt: TGTGCCAGCACCTACCCAGGGGTCGAGAACACTGAAGCTTTCTTT
cdr3_aa: CASTYPGVENTEAFF
v_call: TRBV6-1
clone_size: many
j_call: TRBJ1-1
d_call: NA

cdr3_nt: TGTGCCAGTATGCCCCTCCGCAGATTGAACACTGAAGCTTTCTTT
cdr3_aa: CASMPLRRLNTEAFF
v_call: TRBV19
clone_size: many
j_call: TRBJ1-1
d_call: NA

cdr3_nt: TGCAGTGCTAGGCGGGACTCGGGGGCCAATGAGCAGTTCTTC
cdr3_aa: CSARRDSGANEQFF
v_call: TRBV20-1
clone_size: few
j_call: TRBJ2-1
d_call: NA

cdr3_nt: TGCGCCAGCAGCTTGGAGGGGGGCCATACGCAGTATTTT
cdr3_aa: CASSLEGGHTQYF
v_call: TRBV5-1
clone_size: many
j_call: TRBJ2-3
d_call: NA

cdr3_nt: TGTGCCAGTAGGAGCGGGCAGGGTTTAATGAACACTGAAGCTTTCTTT
cdr3_aa: CASRSGQGLMNTEAFF
v_call: TRBV19
clone_size: NA
j_call: TRBJ1-1
d_call: NA

cdr3_nt: TGCGCCAGCAGTGAGTGGAGCGGGGGGGCACCAGATACGCAGTATTTT
cdr3_aa: CASSEWSGGAPDTQYF
v_call: TRBV10-2
clone_size: few
j_call: TRBJ2-3
d_call: TRBD2

cdr3_nt: TGTGCCTGGGGGTCGTCGAGGACCTACGAGCAGTACTTC
cdr3_aa: CAWGSSRTYEQYF
v_call: TRBV30
clone_size: NA
j_call: TRBJ2-7
d_call: NA

cdr3_nt: TGTGCCAGCAGTACCAGGGGGTTCGGTGGCTACACCTTC
cdr3_aa: CASSTRGFGGYTF
v_call: TRBV6-1
clone_size: once
j_call: TRBJ1-2
d_call: TRBD1

cdr3_nt: TGTGCCACCAGTGATGTAGGAGCGGGGGGGCCCGGTATCAATGAGCAGTTCTTC
cdr3_aa: CATSDVGAGGPGINEQFF
v_call: TRBV24-1
clone_size: few
j_call: TRBJ2-1
d_call: TRBD2

cdr3_nt: TGTGCCAGCAGCGGGGCAGGGGTGGGCACCGGGGAGCTGTTTTTT
cdr3_aa: CASSGAGVGTGELFF
v_call: TRBV5-5
clone_size: few
j_call: TRBJ2-2
d_call: NA

cdr3_nt: TGTGCCACCAGTGATTCCAGAGGAGGGGGAGGCGAGCAGTACTTC
cdr3_aa: CATSDSRGGGGEQYF
v_call: TRBV24-1
clone_size: many
j_call: TRBJ2-7
d_call: NA

cdr3_nt: TGTGCCAGCAGCTTAGCGGAGGGATACATTCAGTACTTC
cdr3_aa: CASSLAEGYIQYF
v_call: TRBV7-2
clone_size: many
j_call: TRBJ2-4
d_call: NA

cdr3_nt: TGTGCCAGCAGACCCCTCCTAGGTGAGCAGTACTTC
cdr3_aa: CASRPLLGEQYF
v_call: TRBV28
clone_size: few
j_call: TRBJ2-7
d_call: NA

cdr3_nt: TGCAGTGCTAGGGGGGGTAGCACACCGACGGCTGAGCAGTTCTTC
cdr3_aa: CSARGGSTPTAEQFF
v_call: TRBV20-1
clone_size: many
j_call: TRBJ2-1
d_call: NA

cdr3_nt: TGTGCCAGCAGTTTTCGGGCTCGAGTGGCAGATACGCAGTATTTT
cdr3_aa: CASSFRARVADTQYF
v_call: TRBV28
clone_size: many
j_call: TRBJ2-3
d_call: NA

cdr3_nt: TGTGCCTGGAGTGGCGGTAGCTCTGGAAACACCATATATTTT
cdr3_aa: CAWSGGSSGNTIYF
v_call: TRBV30
clone_size: many
j_call: TRBJ1-3
d_call: NA

cdr3_nt: TGTGCCAGTAGTATGGGGGACAGGGTGGGGGAGACCCAGTACTTC
cdr3_aa: CASSMGDRVGETQYF
v_call: TRBV19
clone_size: NA
j_call: TRBJ2-5
d_call: TRBD1

cdr3_nt: TGTGCCAGCAGCGAGGGGGACAGCACCTACGAGCAGTACTTC
cdr3_aa: CASSEGDSTYEQYF
v_call: TRBV9
clone_size: few
j_call: TRBJ2-7
d_call: TRBD1

cdr3_nt: TGTGCCAGCAGTTCACCCGGGACTAACCGAGAGACCCAGTACTTC
cdr3_aa: CASSSPGTNRETQYF
v_call: TRBV12-3/TRBV12-4
clone_size: few
j_call: TRBJ2-5
d_call: TRBD2

cdr3_nt: TGCGCCAGCAGCCAAGATTCTGGGCCCCAGCATTTT
cdr3_aa: CASSQDSGPQHF
v_call: TRBV4-3
clone_size: few
j_call: TRBJ1-5
d_call: NA

cdr3_nt: TGTGCCAGTAGGGAACTCGAGGACACTGAAGCTTTCTTT
cdr3_aa: CASRELEDTEAFF
v_call: TRBV19
clone_size: NA
j_call: TRBJ1-1
d_call: NA

cdr3_nt: TGTGCCAGCGGCCAGGGTTATGGCTACACCTTC
cdr3_aa: CASGQGYGYTF
v_call: TRBV6-1
clone_size: NA
j_call: TRBJ1-2
d_call: NA

cdr3_nt: TGTGCCAGCAGTGAGGACTATGAGCAGTTCTTC
cdr3_aa: CASSEDYEQFF
v_call: TRBV28
clone_size: NA
j_call: TRBJ2-1
d_call: NA

cdr3_nt: TGTGCCAGCATGAAATCTAGCGTAGCCTACAATGAGCAGTTCTTC
cdr3_aa: CASMKSSVAYNEQFF
v_call: TRBV2
clone_size: many
j_call: TRBJ2-1
d_call: NA

cdr3_nt: TGTGCCAGCAGTTTATCCGGGACCCTAACCTACACCTTC
cdr3_aa: CASSLSGTLTYTF
v_call: TRBV13
clone_size: few
j_call: TRBJ1-2
d_call: NA

cdr3_nt: TGCAGTGCTAGCTTAGCGGGAGGGCGCCACTCCTACGAGCAGTACTTC
cdr3_aa: CSASLAGGRHSYEQYF
v_call: TRBV20-1
clone_size: NA
j_call: TRBJ2-7
d_call: TRBD2

cdr3_nt: TGCAGTGTTCTACTAGCGGGAAGCACCGGGGAGCTGTTTTTT
cdr3_aa: CSVLLAGSTGELFF
v_call: TRBV20-1
clone_size: few
j_call: TRBJ2-2
d_call: TRBD2

cdr3_nt: TGTGCCAGCAGTTTCGGAGCGAAATCTAGCACAGATACGCAGTATTTT
cdr3_aa: CASSFGAKSSTDTQYF
v_call: TRBV28
clone_size: many
j_call: TRBJ2-3
d_call: NA

cdr3_nt: TGTGCCAGCAGTGAAGCGCCTAGCGGGCGCTACGAGCAGTACTTC
cdr3_aa: CASSEAPSGRYEQYF
v_call: TRBV2
clone_size: many
j_call: TRBJ2-7
d_call: TRBD2

cdr3_nt: TGTGCCAGCAGCCCCTTGACATCTCTAGGTTCACCCCTCCACTTT
cdr3_aa: CASSPLTSLGSPLHF
v_call: TRBV9
clone_size: NA
j_call: TRBJ1-6
d_call: NA